Sequencing of this T cell receptor (beta chain) was carried out in a study of blood T cell repertoires in COVID-19. V was pared by 4 bases and J by 7 bases, with 9 bases of the junction left unmatched. The length of the CDR3 is 15 residues. CDR1 SGHTA and CDR2 FQGTGA come from the germline V gene. Grouping used clinical history reported by participants in a survey and questionnaire. Libraries were prepared by immunoSEQ multiplex PCR; TCRdb keeps only in-frame clonotypes and omits some of them. The table has fewer than 350,000 clones, 85% seen once. The sequenced sample consisted of PBMCs or T cells enriched from blood (not recorded which). The chain carries TRBV7-3 and TRBJ2-7; 11 bases agree with TRBD2. The sequence came from a woman in her twenties or thirties who had been exposed to COVID-19. The DNA for the CDR3 is TGTGCCAGCAGCTCGCGACTAGCGGGAATTAGAGAGCAGTACTTC. Residues: CASSSRLAGIREQYF.